What follows is one T cell receptor beta chain and its context. Its antigen is as yet unknown. This entry comes from a study of response to subunit inactivated influenza vaccine. Overall study findings and caveats: It was suggested by the authors that few new T cells are recruited by each seasonal influenza vaccination.

V was shortened by 5 bases and J by 4 bases, with 17 bases between the two germline ends. This CDR3 comprises 15 residues. TCRdb redid the calling of the RT-PCR reads with MiXCR, one entry per CDR3 protein. The sample carries about 520,000 distinct CDR3 sequences, roughly 23% recorded once. The sequence was obtained from a man aged 50-60 years who received an inactivated influenza vaccine. V usage is TRBV12-3 or TRBV12-4 and J usage is TRBJ2-5; D is unclear. Here the sequenced sample was CD4+ T cells sorted from PBMCs, taken approximately 5 days after vaccination. The chain's CDR3 is CASSLHTPPGETQYF. In DNA form, the CDR3 reads TGTGCCAGCAGTCTCCATACCCCGCCCGGAGAGACCCAGTACTTC.